This T cell receptor beta chain is from a study of blood T cell repertoires in COVID-19. Repertoires were generated with immunoSEQ multiplex PCR, while TCRdb's copy carries only in-frame clones and drops some. Of over 20,000 clones detected, around 89% appear once; the ten largest clones hold approximately 20%. CDR1 is MNHEY, CDR2 SMNVEV, per germline (reference sequence). V was cut by 10 bases and J by 0 bases, with 11 bases left in between. This CDR3 has 13 amino acids. The sample taken for sequencing was peripheral blood. This sequence joins TRBV27 and TRBJ2-3; D not resolved. The TCR sequence derives from a man in his 70s with active COVID-19. The CDR3 sequence: CATRVSSTDTQYF. CDR3 coding DNA: TGTGCCACCCGGGTATCGAGCACAGATACGCAGTATTTT.